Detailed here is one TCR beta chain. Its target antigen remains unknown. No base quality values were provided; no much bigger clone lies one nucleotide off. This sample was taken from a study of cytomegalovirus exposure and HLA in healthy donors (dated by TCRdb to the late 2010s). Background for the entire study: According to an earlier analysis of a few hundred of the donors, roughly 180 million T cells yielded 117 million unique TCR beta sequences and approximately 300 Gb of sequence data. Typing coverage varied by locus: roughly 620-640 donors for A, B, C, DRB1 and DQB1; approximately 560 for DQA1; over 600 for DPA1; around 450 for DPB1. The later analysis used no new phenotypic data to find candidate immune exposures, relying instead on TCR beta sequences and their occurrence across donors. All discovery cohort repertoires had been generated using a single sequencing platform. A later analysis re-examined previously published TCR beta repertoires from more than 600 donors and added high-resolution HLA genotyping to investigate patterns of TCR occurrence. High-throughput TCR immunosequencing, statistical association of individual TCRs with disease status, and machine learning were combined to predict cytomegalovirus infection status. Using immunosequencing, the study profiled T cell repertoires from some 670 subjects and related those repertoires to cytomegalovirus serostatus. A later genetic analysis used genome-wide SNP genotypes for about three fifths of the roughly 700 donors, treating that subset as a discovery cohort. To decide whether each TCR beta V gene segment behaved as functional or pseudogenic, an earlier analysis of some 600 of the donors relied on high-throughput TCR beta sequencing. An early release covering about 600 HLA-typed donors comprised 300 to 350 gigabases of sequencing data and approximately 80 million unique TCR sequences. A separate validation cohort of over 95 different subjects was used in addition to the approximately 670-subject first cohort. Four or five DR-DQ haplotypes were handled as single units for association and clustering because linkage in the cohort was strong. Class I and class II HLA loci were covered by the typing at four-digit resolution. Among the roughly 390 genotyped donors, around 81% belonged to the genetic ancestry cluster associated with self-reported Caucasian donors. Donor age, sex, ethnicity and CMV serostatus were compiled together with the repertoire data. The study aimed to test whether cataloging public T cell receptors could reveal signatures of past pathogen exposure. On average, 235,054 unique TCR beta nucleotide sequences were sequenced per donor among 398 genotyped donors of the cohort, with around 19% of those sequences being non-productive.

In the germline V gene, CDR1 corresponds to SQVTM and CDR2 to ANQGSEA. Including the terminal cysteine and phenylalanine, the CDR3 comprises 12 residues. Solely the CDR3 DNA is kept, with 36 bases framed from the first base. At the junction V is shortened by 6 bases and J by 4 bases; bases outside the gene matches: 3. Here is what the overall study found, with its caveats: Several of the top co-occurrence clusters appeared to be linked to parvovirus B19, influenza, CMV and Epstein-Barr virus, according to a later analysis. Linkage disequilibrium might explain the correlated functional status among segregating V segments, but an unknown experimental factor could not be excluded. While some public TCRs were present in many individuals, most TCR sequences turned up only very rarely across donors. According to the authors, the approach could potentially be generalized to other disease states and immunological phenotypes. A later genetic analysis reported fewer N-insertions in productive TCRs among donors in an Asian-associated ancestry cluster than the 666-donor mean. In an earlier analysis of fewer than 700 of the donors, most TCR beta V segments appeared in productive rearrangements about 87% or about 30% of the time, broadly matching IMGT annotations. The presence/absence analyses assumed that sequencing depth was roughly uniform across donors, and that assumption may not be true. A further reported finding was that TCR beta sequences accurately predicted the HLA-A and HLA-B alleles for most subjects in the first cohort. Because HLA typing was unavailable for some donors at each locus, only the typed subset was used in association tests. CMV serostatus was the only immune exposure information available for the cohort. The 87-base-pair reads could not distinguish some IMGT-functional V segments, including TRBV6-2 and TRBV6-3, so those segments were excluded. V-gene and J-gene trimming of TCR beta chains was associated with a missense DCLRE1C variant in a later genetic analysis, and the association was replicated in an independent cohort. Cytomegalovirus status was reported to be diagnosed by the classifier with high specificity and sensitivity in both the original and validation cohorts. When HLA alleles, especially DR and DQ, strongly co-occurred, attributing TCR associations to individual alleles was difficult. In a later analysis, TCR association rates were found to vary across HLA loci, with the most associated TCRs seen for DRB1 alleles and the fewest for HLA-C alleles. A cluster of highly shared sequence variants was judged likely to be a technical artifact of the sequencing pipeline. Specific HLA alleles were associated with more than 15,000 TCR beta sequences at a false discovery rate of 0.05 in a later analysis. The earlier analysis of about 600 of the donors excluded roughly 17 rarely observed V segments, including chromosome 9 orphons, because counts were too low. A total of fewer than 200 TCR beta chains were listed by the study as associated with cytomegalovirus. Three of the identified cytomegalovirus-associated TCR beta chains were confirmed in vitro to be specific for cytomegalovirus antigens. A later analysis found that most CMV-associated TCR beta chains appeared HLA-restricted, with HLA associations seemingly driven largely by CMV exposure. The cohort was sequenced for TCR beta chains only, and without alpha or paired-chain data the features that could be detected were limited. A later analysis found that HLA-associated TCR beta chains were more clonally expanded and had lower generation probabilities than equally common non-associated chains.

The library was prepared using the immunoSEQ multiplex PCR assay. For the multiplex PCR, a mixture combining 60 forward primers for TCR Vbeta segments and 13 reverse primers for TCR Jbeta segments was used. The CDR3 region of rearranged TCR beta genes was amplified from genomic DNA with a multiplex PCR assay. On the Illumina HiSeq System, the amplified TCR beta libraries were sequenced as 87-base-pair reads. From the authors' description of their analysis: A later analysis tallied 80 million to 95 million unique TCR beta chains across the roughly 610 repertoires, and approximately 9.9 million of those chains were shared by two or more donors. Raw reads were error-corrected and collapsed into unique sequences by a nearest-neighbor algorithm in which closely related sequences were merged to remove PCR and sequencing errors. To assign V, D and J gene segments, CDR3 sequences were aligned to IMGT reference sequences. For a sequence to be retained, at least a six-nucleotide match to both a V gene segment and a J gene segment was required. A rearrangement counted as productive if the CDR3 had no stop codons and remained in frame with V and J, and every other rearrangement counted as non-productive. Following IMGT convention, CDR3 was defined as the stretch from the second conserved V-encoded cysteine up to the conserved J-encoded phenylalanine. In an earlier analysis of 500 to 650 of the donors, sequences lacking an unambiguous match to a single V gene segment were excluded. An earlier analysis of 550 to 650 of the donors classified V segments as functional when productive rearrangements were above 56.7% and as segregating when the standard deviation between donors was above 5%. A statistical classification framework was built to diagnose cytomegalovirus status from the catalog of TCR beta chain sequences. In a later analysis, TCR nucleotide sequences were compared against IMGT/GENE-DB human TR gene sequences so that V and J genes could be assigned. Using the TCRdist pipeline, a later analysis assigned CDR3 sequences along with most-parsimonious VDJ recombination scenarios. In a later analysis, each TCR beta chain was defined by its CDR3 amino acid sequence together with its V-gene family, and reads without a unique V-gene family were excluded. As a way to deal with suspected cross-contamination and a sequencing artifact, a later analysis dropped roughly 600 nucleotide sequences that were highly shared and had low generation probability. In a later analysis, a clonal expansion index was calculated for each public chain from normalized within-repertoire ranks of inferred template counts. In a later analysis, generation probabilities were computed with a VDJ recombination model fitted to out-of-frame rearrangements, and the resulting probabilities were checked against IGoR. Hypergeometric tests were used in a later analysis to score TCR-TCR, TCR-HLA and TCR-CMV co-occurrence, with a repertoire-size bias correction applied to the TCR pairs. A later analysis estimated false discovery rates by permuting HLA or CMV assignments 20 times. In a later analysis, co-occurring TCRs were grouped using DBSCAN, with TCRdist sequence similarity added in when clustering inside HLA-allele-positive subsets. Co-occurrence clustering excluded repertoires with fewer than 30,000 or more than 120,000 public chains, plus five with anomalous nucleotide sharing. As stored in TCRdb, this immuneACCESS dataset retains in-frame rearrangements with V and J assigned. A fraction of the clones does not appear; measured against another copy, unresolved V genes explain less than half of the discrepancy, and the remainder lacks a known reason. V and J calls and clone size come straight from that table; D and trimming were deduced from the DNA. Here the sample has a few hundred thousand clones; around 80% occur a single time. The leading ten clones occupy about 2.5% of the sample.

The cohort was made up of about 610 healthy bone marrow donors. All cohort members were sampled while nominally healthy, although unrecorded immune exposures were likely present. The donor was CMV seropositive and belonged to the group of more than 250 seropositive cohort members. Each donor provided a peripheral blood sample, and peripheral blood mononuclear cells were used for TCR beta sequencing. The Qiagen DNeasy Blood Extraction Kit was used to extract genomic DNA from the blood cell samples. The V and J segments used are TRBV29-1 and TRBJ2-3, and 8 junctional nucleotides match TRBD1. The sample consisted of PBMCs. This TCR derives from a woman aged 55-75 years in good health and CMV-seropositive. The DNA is TGCAGCGTGACAGGGGTCCCAGATACGCAGTATTTT. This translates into CSVTGVPDTQYF.